This T cell receptor beta chain derives from a study of memory CD4+ T cells and cytomegalovirus serostatus. Sequencing used immunoSEQ multiplex PCR; TCRdb keeps in-frame clones, though not all of them. The sample contains roughly 60,000 clones, 60% to 80% of which appear only once. CDR1 MDHEN and CDR2 SYDVKM come from the germline V gene. The CDR3 consists of 14 residues. V shed 5 bases and J shed 6 bases, with 14 bases lying between them. This clone was counted a single time. Its matching antigen is unknown. General observations from the study: 67 of 164 known CMV-associated TCRbeta sequences appeared in CD4+ memory. Suggested: most of the CMV-linked TCR signature lies in CD4+ memory cells.

The sort gate was single viable CD3+CD4+CD8-CD45RO+ cells for memory CD4+ T cells. The chain joins TRBV28 to TRBJ1-5; no firm D call. The receptor was derived from an adult in good health and CMV-seronegative. Material for sequencing was memory CD4+ T cells from blood. The CDR3 loop is CASSQTLLGQPQHF. The CDR3 region has the DNA TGTGCCAGCAGTCAAACGCTGTTAGGTCAGCCCCAGCATTTT.